The following is a T cell receptor beta chain sequence with its context. Germline CDR1 is SGDLS and CDR2 is YYNGEE. V lost 4 bases and J lost 2; bases outside the gene matches: 6. The CDR3 runs to 15 residues. Original analysis: Nucleated cell number was recorded as an estimate derived from reference gene primer amplification. Produced via immunoSEQ multiplex PCR; TCRdb's table is partial and in-frame only. V, J and clone size were drawn from that table, and D and trimming were deduced from the DNA. The table shows around 300,000 clones, with around nine tenths occurring only once. This sample is part of a study of blood T cell repertoires in COVID-19. Study in general: COVID-19 samples collected from the United States, Italy and Spain covered acute and convalescent phases. PBMCs, B-cell-depleted T cells, or T cells provided the cDNA or gDNA that made up the material.

The sample consisted of peripheral blood. The clonotype comes from a man aged 50 or older with acute or convalescent COVID-19. The rearrangement uses TRBV9 and TRBJ2-7; TRBD1 matches 10 bases. This CDR3 reads CASSSSGTGAYEQYF. As DNA, the CDR3 is TGTGCCAGCAGCTCCTCCGGGACAGGGGCCTACGAGCAGTACTTC.